These T cell receptor beta chains were read from a single sample in a study of blood T cell repertoires in COVID-19. Produced via immunoSEQ multiplex PCR; TCRdb's table is partial and in-frame only. The repertoire holds around 180,000 clones, with under 90% as singletons. The specimen was PBMCs or T cells enriched from blood (not recorded which). The source of these receptors is a man in his fifties who had recovered from COVID-19. CDR3s include the opening cysteine and the closing phenylalanine or tryptophan. The order of the fields is CDR3 DNA, CDR3 protein, J gene, V gene, clone size, D gene. A D gene is named only where the DNA matches it firmly. Clone size, where shown, is once, few, many, or a class for clones that have expanded.

TGTGCCAGCAGTGCCGGGACTCCTGACGGGGCCAACGTCCTGACTTTC CASSAGTPDGANVLTF TRBJ2-6 TRBV28 . .
TGTGCCAGCAGCCGCTTGACAGGGGTTCACACTGAAGCTTTCTTT CASSRLTGVHTEAFF TRBJ1-1 TRBV7-9 . TRBD1
TGTGCCAGCAGCTTCGGTGGGGCAGAGCCACACTCTGGAAACACCATATATTTT CASSFGGAEPHSGNTIYF TRBJ1-3 TRBV5-6 . .
TGTGCCAGCAGAACGACAGGGGGCAATCAGCCCCAGCATTTT CASRTTGGNQPQHF TRBJ1-5 TRBV6-5 . TRBD1
TGTGCTAGTGGTCTACGGGACAGCTCCTACGAGCAGTACTTC CASGLRDSSYEQYF TRBJ2-7 TRBV12-5 . TRBD1
TGCGCATCATCCGGGACAGTGGCTAAAAATGAGCAGTTCTTC CASSGTVAKNEQFF TRBJ2-1 TRBV4-1 . TRBD1
TGTGCCAGCTCACCACTTTTACAGGGGTGGGGGAACACTGAAGCTTTCTTT CASSPLLQGWGNTEAFF TRBJ1-1 TRBV18 . TRBD1
TGTGCCAGCAACCTAGCGGGGGCCACAGATACGCAGTATTTT CASNLAGATDTQYF TRBJ2-3 TRBV3-1/TRBV3-2 . TRBD2
TGTGCCAGCAGTGTGGGGGCCTGGACTGAAGCTTTCTTT CASSVGAWTEAFF TRBJ1-1 TRBV6-2/TRBV6-3 . .
TGTGCCAGCAGTTACTCCAATTCTATGACAGGCGAGCAGTACTTC CASSYSNSMTGEQYF TRBJ2-7 TRBV6-5 . .
TGTGCCAGTAGTCCCTTGGCTCACACTGAAGCTTTCTTT CASSPLAHTEAFF TRBJ1-1 TRBV19 . .
TGCGCCAGCAGTGAGTCGGCTGGGCGGGGGCCGGTCGGTGAGCAGTTCTTC CASSESAGRGPVGEQFF TRBJ2-1 TRBV10-1 . .
TGCGCCAGCAGCCCGGGACCGGGACAGGGGGCTTATAATTCACCCCTCCACTTT CASSPGPGQGAYNSPLHF TRBJ1-6 TRBV5-1 once TRBD1
TGTGCCAGCTCACCCTTCGACCAGGGGGCAGGTACCGGGGAGCTGTTTTTT CASSPFDQGAGTGELFF TRBJ2-2 TRBV18 . TRBD1
TGTGCCAGCAGTCCCGAAGACAGGGTCAATCTGTTTTTT CASSPEDRVNLFF TRBJ1-4 TRBV6-5 . TRBD1
TGTGCCAGCAGTGTCTGGACAGGGGGCGCCGGCTATGGCTACACCTTC CASSVWTGGAGYGYTF TRBJ1-2 TRBV6-1 . TRBD1
TGCGCCAGCAGCTTTAGACAGGAAAGCACAGATACGCAGTATTTT CASSFRQESTDTQYF TRBJ2-3 TRBV5-1 . .
TGCGCCAGCAGCCCCGGGACAGTAGTCCGCTCCTATAATTCACCCCTCCACTTT CASSPGTVVRSYNSPLHF TRBJ1-6 TRBV5-1 few TRBD1
TGTGCCACCTGGGGGACAGCACAAATCTATGGCTACACCTTC CATWGTAQIYGYTF TRBJ1-2 TRBV24-1 . TRBD1
TGTGCCAGCAGAACAGGGAGGGTAACCAATTCACCCCTCCACTTT CASRTGRVTNSPLHF TRBJ1-6 TRBV2 once .
TGTGCCAGCAGCTTAACGCTACAGGGGGCCGGGGCCAACGTCCTGACTTTC CASSLTLQGAGANVLTF TRBJ2-6 TRBV7-3 . TRBD1
TGTGCCAGCAGCCCAGGACTAGCGGGGGGTCTCAATGAGCAGTTCTTC CASSPGLAGGLNEQFF TRBJ2-1 TRBV7-3 . TRBD2
TGTGCCAGCGTTACTATACAGGGGGCCTCAAATTCACCCCTCCACTTT CASVTIQGASNSPLHF TRBJ1-6 TRBV28 . TRBD1
TGCGCCAGCGAGGCTACTCCGGGCTCCTACAATGAGCAGTTCTTC CASEATPGSYNEQFF TRBJ2-1 TRBV5-1 . .
TGTGCCACCAGCTCGTCGAATCAGCCCCAGCATTTT CATSSSNQPQHF TRBJ1-5 TRBV15 . .
TGTGCCAGCAGTCGGGACAATAATTCACCCCTCCACTTT CASSRDNNSPLHF TRBJ1-6 TRBV6-6 . .
TGTGCCAGCACCTTGGGACAGGGGAGCACTGAAGCTTTCTTT CASTLGQGSTEAFF TRBJ1-1 TRBV6-6 . TRBD1
TGCAGCGTTGAACGGGGAGGCAAGGAGCAGTTCTTC CSVERGGKEQFF TRBJ2-1 TRBV29-1 . .
TGCGCCAGCAACCCCGGACAGGGTTTAGGGAATGGCTACACCTTC CASNPGQGLGNGYTF TRBJ1-2 TRBV4-3 . TRBD1
TGTGCCAGCAGTCCGGGACAGTCCTACGAGCAGTACTTC CASSPGQSYEQYF TRBJ2-7 TRBV28 . TRBD1
TGCGCCAGCAGCCCGGTGGGGGGAGGTGAAAACACTGAAGCTTTCTTT CASSPVGGGENTEAFF TRBJ1-1 TRBV5-1 . .
TGTGCCAGCAGCTTGGACACTGGAAACACCATATATTTT CASSLDTGNTIYF TRBJ1-3 TRBV5-5 . .
TGTGCCAGCAGCCAACCCAGGGGGGAGGGGGCCAACGTCCTGACTTTC CASSQPRGEGANVLTF TRBJ2-6 TRBV14 . .
TGTGCCAGCAGCGTGAACGGGAGGCGTGGCGAGCAGTACTTC CASSVNGRRGEQYF TRBJ2-7 TRBV2 . TRBD2
TGTGCCAGCAGTGAAGGACAGGGGTGGGAGACCCAGTACTTC CASSEGQGWETQYF TRBJ2-5 TRBV2 . TRBD1
TGCGCCAGCAGCCAAGATCAGGGGACTGAAGCTTTCTTT CASSQDQGTEAFF TRBJ1-1 TRBV4-3 . .
TGTGCCACCAGCAGTCGGGGGGGAAGAGAGACCCAGTACTTC CATSSRGGRETQYF TRBJ2-5 TRBV15 . TRBD2
TGCGCCAGCAGCGAAGACAGGTTATCGTTCACAAATGAAGCTTTCTTT CASSEDRLSFTNEAFF TRBJ1-1 TRBV5-1 . .
TGTGCCATCAGCGATAGCGGGGGCCCACAAGAGACCCAGTACTTC CAISDSGGPQETQYF TRBJ2-5 TRBV10-3 few TRBD2
TGTGCCAGTAGGGAGGGCCCGTACGCTTATTCACCCCTCCACTTT CASREGPYAYSPLHF TRBJ1-6 TRBV19 . .
TGTGCCAGCAGCTTAGAAAGGTGGCGGGAGCAGTTCTTC CASSLERWREQFF TRBJ2-1 TRBV11-1 . .